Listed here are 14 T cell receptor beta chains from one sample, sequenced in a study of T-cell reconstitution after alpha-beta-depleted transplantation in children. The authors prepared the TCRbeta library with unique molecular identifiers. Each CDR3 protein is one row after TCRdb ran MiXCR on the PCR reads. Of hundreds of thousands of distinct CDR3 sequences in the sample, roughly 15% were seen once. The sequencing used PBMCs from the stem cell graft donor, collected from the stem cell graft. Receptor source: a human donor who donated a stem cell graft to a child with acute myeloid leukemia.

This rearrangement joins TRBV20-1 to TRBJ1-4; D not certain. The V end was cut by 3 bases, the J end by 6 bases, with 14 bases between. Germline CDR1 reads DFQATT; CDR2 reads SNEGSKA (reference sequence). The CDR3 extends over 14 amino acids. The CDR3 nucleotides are TGCAGTGCTAGGGCGGACCCTAGAGATGAAAAACTGTTTTTT. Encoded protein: CSARADPRDEKLFF.

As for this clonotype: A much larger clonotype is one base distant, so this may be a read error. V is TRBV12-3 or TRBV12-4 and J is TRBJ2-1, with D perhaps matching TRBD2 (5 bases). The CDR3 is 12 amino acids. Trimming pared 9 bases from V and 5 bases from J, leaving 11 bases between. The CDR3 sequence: CARRYGDNEQFF. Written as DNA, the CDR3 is TGTGCCAGGAGATACGGGGACAATGAGCAGTTCTTC.

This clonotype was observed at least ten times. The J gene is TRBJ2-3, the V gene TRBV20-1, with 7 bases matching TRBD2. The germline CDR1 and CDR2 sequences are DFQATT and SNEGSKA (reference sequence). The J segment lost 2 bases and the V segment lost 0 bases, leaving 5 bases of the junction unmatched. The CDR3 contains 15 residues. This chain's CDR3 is CSAREWDYLTDTQYF. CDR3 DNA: TGCAGTGCTAGAGAGTGGGACTACCTCACAGATACGCAGTATTTT.

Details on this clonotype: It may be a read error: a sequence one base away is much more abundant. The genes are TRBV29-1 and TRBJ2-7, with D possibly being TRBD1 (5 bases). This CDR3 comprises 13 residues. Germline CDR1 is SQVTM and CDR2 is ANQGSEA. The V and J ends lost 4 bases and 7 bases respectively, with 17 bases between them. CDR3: CSVGGRVSLEQYF. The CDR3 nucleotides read TGCAGCGTTGGCGGCAGGGTGTCGTTAGAGCAGTACTTC.

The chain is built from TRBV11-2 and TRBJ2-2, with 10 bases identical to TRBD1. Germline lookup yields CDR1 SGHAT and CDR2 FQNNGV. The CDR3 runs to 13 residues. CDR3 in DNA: TGTGCGCACGGGACAGGGGTCACCGGGGAGCTGTTTTTT. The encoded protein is CAHGTGVTGELFF.

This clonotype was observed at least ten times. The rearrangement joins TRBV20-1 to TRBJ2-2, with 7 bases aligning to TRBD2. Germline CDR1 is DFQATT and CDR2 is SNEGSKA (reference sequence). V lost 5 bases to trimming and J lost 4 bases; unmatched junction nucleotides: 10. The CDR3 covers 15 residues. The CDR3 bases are TGCAGTGCTCCGATGGGGGGGTCGGTCACCGGGGAGCTGTTTTTT. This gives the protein CSAPMGGSVTGELFF.

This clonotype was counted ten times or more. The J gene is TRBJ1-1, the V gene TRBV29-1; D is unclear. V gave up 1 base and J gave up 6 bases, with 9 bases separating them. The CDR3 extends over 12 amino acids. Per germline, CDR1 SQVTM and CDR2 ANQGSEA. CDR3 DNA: TGCAGCGTTGAAGGGACGAGCTCTGAAGCTTTCTTT. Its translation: CSVEGTSSEAFF. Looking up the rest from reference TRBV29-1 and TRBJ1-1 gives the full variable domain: SAVISQKPSRDICQRGTSLTIQCQVDSQVTMMFWYRQQPGQSLTLIATANQGSEATYESGFVIDKFPISRPNLTFSTLTVSNMSPEDSSIYLCSVEGTSSEAFFGQGTRLTVV.

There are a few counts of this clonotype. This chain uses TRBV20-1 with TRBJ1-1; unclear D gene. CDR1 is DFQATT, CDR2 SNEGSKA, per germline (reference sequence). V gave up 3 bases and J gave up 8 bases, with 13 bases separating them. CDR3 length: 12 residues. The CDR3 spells CSASKARREAFF. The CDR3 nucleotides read TGCAGTGCTAGTAAAGCCCGTCGGGAAGCTTTCTTT.

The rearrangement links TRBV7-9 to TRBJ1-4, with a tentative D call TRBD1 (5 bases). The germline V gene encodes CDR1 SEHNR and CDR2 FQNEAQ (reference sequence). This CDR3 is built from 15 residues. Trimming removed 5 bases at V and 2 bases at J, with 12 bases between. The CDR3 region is CASSLDRHTNEKLFF. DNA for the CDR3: TGTGCCAGCAGCCTAGACAGACACACTAATGAAAAACTGTTTTTT. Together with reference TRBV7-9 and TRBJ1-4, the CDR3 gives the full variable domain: DTGVSQNPRHKITKRGQNVTFRCDPISEHNRLYWYRQTLGQGPEFLTYFQNEAQLEKSRLLSDRFSAERPKGSFSTLEIQRTEQGDSAMYLCASSLDRHTNEKLFFGSGTQLSVL.

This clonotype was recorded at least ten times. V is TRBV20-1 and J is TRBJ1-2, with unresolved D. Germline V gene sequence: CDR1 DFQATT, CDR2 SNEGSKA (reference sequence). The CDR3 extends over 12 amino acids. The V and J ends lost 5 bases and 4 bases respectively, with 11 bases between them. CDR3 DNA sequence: TGCAGTGCTGTGGGTAGGAGCTATGGCTACACCTTC. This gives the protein CSAVGRSYGYTF.

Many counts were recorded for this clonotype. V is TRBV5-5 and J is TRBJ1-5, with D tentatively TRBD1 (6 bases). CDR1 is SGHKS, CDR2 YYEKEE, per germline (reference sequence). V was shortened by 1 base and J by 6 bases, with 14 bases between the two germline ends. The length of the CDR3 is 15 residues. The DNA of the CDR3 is TGTGCCAGCAGCTTGTACGGAGGGGGGTTTCAGCCCCAGCATTTT. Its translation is CASSLYGGGFQPQHF.

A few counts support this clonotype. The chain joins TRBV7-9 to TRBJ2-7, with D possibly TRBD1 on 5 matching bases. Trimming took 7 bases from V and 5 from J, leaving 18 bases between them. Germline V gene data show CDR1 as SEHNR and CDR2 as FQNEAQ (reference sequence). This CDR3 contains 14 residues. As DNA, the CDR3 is TGTGCCAGCACTACCGACAGCCCCAACGACGAGCAGTACTTC. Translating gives CASTTDSPNDEQYF.

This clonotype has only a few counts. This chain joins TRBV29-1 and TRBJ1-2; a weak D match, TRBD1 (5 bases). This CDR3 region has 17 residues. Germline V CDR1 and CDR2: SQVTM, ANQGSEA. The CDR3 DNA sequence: TGCAGTACAACGGATTGGGCAGGGAGAGGGCCTCCCTATGGCTACACCTTC. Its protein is CSTTDWAGRGPPYGYTF.

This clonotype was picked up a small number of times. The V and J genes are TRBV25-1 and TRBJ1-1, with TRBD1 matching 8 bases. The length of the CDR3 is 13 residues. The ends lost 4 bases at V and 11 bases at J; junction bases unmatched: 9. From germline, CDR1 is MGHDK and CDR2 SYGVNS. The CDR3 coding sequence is TGTGCCAGCAGTGCACCAGGGGGCCGACGGGCTTTCTTT. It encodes CASSAPGGRRAFF.